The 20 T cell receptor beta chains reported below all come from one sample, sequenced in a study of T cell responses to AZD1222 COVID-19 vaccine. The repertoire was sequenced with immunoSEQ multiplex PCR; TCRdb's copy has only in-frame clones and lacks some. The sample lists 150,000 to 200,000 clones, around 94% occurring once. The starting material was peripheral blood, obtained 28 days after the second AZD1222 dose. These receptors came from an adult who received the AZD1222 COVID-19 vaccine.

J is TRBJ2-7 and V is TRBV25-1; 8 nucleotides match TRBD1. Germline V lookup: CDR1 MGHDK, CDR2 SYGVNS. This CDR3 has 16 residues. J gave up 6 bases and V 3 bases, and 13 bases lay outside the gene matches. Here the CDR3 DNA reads TGTGCCAGCAGTGAGATTGGCAGGGGGCGCGCCCTCGAGCAGTACTTC. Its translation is CASSEIGRGRALEQYF.

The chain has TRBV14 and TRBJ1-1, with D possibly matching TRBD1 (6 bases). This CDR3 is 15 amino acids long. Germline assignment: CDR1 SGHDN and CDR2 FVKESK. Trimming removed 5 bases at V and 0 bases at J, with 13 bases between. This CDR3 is CASSDRTDMNTEAFF. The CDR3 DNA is TGTGCCAGCAGCGATCGGACAGACATGAACACTGAAGCTTTCTTT.

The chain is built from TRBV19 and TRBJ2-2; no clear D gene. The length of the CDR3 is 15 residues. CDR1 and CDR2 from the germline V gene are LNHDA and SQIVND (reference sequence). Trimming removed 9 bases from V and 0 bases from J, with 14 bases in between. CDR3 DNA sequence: TGTGCCAGCTGCCTTCTCGCCCCGAACACCGGGGAGCTGTTTTTT. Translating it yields CASCLLAPNTGELFF.

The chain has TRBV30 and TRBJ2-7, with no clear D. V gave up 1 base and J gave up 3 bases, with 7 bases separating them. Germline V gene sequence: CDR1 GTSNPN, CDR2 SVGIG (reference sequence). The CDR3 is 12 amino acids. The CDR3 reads CAWSGPSYEQYF. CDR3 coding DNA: TGTGCCTGGAGTGGGCCCAGCTACGAGCAGTACTTC.

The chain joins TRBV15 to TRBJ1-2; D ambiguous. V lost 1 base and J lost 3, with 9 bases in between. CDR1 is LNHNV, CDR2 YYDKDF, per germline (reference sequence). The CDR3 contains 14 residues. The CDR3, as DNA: TGTGCCACCAGCAGAGTTGGCGGAGACTATGGCTACACCTTC. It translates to CATSRVGGDYGYTF.

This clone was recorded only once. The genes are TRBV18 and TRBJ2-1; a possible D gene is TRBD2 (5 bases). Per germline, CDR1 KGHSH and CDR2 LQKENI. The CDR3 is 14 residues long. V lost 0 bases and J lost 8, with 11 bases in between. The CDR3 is CASSPPVAIDEQFF. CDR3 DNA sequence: TGTGCCAGCTCACCACCGGTAGCGATAGATGAGCAGTTCTTC. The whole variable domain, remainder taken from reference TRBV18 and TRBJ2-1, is NAGVMQNPRHLVRRRGQEARLRCSPMKGHSHVYWYRQLPEEGLKFMVYLQKENIIDESGMPKERFSAEFPKEGPSILRIQQVVRGDSAAYFCASSPPVAIDEQFFGPGTRLTVL.

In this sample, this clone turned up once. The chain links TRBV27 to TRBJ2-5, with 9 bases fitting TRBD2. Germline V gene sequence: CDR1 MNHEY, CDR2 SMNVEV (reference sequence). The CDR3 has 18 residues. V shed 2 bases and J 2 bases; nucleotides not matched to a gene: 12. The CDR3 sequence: CASSLRSFSGRRQETQYF. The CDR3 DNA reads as TGTGCCAGCAGTTTACGAAGTTTCAGCGGGAGGCGTCAAGAGACCCAGTACTTC.

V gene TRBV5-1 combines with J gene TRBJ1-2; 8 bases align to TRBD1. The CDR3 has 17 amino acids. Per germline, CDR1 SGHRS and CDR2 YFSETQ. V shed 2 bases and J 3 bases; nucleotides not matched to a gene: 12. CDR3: CASSFWTGRVVDYGYTF. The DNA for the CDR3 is TGCGCCAGCAGCTTTTGGACAGGGCGTGTTGTTGACTATGGCTACACCTTC.

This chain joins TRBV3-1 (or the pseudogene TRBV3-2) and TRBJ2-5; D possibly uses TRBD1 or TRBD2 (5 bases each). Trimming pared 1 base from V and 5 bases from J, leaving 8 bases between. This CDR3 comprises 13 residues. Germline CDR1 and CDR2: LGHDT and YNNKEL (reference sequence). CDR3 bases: TGTGCCAGCAGCCAAGGCCGGGGCGAGACCCAGTACTTC. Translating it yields CASSQGRGETQYF.

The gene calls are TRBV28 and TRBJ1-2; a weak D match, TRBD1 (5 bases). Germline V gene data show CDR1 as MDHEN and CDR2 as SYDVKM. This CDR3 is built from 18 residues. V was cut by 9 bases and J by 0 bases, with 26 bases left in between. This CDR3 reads CASIARLTRQKTNYGYTF. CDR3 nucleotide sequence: TGTGCCAGTATAGCCCGATTGACTAGACAGAAAACTAACTATGGCTACACCTTC.

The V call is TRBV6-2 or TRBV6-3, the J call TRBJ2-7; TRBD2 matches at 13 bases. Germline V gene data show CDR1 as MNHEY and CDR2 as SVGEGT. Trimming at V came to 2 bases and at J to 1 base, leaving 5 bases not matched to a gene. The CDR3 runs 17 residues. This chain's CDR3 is CASSYRLGLAGSYEQYF. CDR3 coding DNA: TGTGCCAGCAGTTACAGGCTGGGACTAGCGGGATCCTACGAGCAGTACTTC.

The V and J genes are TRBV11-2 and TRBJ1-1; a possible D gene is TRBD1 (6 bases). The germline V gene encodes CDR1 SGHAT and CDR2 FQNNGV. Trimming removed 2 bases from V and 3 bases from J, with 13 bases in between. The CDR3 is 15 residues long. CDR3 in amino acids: CASSLSLRGDTEAFF. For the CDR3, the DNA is TGTGCCAGCAGCTTAAGTCTTAGGGGGGACACTGAAGCTTTCTTT.

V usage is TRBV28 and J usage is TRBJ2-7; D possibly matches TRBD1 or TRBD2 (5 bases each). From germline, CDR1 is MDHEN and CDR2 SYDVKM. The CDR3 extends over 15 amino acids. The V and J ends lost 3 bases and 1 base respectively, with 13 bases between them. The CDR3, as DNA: TGTGCCAGCAGTTTTTGGGGGATCGGGTCCTACGAGCAGTACTTC. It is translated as CASSFWGIGSYEQYF.

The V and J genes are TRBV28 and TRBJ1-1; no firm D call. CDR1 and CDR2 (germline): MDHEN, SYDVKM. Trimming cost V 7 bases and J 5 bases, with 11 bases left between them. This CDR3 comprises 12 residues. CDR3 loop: CASTERDTEAFF. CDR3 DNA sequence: TGTGCCAGCACCGAAAGGGATACTGAAGCTTTCTTT. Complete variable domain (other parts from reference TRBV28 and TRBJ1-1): DVKVTQSSRYLVKRTGEKVFLECVQDMDHENMFWYRQDPGLGLRLIYFSYDVKMKEKGDIPEGYSVSREKKERFSLILESASTNQTSMYLCASTERDTEAFFGQGTRLTVV.

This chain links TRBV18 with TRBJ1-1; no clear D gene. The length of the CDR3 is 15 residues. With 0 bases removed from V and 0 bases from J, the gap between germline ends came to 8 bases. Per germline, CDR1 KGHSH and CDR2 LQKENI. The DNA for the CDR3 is TGTGCCAGCTCACCACCGACAAGCATGAACACTGAAGCTTTCTTT. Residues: CASSPPTSMNTEAFF.

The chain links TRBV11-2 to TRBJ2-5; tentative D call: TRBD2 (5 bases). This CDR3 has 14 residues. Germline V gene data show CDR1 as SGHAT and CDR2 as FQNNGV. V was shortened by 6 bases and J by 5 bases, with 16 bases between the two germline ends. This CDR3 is CASSSASQRETQYF. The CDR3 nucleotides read TGTGCCAGCAGTTCAGCCTCGCAGCGGGAGACCCAGTACTTC. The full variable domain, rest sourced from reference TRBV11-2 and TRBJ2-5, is EAGVAQSPRYKIIEKRQSVAFWCNPISGHATLYWYQQILGQGPKLLIQFQNNGVVDDSQLPKDRFSAERLKGVDSTLKIQPAKLEDSAVYLCASSSASQRETQYFGPGTRLLVL.

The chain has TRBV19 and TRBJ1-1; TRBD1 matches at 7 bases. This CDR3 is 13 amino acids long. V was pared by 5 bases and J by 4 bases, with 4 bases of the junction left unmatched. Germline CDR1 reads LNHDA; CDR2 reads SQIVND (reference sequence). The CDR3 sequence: CASSRQGPTEAFF. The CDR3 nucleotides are TGTGCCAGTAGTCGACAGGGTCCCACTGAAGCTTTCTTT.

CDR3 region: CASIFGAGRVSGYTF. DNA of the CDR3: TGTGCCAGCATTTTTGGGGCGGGCAGGGTAAGCGGCTACACCTTC. The rearrangement links TRBV28 to TRBJ1-2; TRBD1 is a possible D gene (5 bases). The CDR3 loop spans 15 amino acids. Trimming removed 7 bases from V and 8 bases from J, with 23 bases in between. Germline CDR1 MDHEN, CDR2 SYDVKM.

The CDR3 loop is CASSLDRGQGNTEAFF. In nucleotides, the CDR3 is TGTGCCAGCAGTTTAGACAGGGGGCAAGGGAACACTGAAGCTTTCTTT. V and J are TRBV28 and TRBJ1-1; 10 positions agree with TRBD1. Per the germline V gene, CDR1 is MDHEN and CDR2 is SYDVKM. The V gene end was trimmed by 2 bases and the J gene end by 1 base; junction bases not matched to a gene: 4. This CDR3 region has 16 residues.

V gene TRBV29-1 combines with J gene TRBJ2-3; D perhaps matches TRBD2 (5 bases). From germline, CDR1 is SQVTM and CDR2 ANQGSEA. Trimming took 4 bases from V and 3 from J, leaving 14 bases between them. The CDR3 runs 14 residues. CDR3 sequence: CSVAFSEPTDTQYF. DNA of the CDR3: TGCAGCGTTGCCTTTAGCGAACCTACAGATACGCAGTATTTT.